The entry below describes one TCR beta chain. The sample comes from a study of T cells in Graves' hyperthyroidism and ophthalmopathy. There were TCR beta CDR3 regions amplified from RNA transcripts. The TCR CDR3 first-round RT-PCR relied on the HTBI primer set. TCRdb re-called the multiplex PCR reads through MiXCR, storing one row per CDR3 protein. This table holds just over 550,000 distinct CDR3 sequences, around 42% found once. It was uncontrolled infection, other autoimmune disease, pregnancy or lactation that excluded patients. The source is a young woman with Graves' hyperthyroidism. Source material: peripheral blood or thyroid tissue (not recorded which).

The CDR3 region has the DNA TGTGCCAGCAGTTTGGGGCTCAACACCATATATTTT. Amino acid sequence: CASSLGLNTIYF. The chain is built from TRBV6-5 and TRBJ1-3; tentatively, D is TRBD1 (5 bases). Deletions cut 4 bases from V and 7 bases from J, with 8 bases between. This CDR3 contains 12 residues. CDR1 is MNHEY, CDR2 SVGAGI, per germline.